The T cell receptor beta chain described here comes from a study of cytomegalovirus exposure and HLA in healthy donors. General observations from the study: According to an earlier analysis, most TCR beta V segments yielded productive rearrangements about 90% or about 30% of the time. In vitro confirmation showed a few CMV-associated chains to be CMV antigen specific.

The length of the CDR3 is 13 residues. V was shortened by 6 bases and J by 0 bases, with 9 bases between the two germline ends. Germline V CDR1 and CDR2: SQVTM, ANQGSEA. PCR employed 60 Vbeta and 13 Jbeta primers. Generated by immunoSEQ multiplex PCR, the TCRdb table keeps only in-frame clones and is missing some. The sample includes a few hundred thousand clones, about 80% of them seen just once. Points on this clone: Its target is unknown.

This TCR came from a man in his forties or fifties in good health and CMV-seronegative. Sample: PBMCs. The chain recombines TRBV29-1 with TRBJ1-3; TRBD1 is a possible D gene (6 bases). The CDR3, as DNA: TGCAGCGTGGACAGTCACTCTGGAAACACCATATATTTT. Its translation is CSVDSHSGNTIYF.